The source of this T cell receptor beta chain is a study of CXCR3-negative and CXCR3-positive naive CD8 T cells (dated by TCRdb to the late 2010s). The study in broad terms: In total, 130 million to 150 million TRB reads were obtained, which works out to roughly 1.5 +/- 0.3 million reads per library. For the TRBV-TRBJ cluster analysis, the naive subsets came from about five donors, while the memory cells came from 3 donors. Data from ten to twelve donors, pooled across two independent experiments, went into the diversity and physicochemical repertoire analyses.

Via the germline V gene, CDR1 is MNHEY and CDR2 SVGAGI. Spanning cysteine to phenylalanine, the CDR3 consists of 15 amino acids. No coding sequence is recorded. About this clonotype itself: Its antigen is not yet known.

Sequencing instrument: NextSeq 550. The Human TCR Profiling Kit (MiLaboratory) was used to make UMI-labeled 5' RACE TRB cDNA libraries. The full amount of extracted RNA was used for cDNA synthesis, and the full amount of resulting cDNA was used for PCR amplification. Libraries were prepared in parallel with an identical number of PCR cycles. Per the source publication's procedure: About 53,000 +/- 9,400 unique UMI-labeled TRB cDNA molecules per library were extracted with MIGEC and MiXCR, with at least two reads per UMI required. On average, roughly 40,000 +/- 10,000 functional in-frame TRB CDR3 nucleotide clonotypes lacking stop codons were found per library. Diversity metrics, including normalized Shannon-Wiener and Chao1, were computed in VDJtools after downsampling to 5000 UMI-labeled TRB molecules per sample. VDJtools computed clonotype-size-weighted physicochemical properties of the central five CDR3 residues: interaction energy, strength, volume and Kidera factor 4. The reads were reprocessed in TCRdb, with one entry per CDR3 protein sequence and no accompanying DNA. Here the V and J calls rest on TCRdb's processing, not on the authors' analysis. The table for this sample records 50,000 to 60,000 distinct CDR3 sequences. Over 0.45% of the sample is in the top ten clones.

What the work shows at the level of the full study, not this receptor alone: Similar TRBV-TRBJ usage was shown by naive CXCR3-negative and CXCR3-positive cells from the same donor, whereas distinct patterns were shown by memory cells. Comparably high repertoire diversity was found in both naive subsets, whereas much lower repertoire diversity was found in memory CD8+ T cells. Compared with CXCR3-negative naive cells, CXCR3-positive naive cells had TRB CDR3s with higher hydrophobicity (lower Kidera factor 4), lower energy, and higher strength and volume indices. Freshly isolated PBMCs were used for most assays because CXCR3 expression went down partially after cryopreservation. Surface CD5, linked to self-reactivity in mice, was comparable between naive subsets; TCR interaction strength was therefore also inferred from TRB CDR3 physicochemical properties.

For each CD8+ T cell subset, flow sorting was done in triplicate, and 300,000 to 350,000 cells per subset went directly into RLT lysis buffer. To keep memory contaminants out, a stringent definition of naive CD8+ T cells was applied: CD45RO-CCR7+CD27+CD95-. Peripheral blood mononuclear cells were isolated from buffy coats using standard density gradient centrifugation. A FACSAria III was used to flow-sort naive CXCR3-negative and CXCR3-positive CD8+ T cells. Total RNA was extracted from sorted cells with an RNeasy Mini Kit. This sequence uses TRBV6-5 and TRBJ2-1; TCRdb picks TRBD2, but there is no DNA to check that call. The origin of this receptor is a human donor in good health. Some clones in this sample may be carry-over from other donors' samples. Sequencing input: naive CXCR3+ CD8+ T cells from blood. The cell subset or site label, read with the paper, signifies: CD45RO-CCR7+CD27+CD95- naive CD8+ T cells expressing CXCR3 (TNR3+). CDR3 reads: CASSLSAEGPNEQFF.